The 14 T cell receptor beta chains below all came from one sample that was sequenced in a study of neurological immune-mediated disorders. TCRdb used MiXCR to reprocess the 5' RACE reads, holding one entry per CDR3 protein. The sample comprises 47,000 or so distinct CDR3 sequences, about 9% of which are singletons, and under 2% rests with the top ten. Time point specified: longitudinal time-point 1 (baseline). The sequencing input was PBMCs. The receptors derive from a woman aged 40 to 50 in good health.

This clonotype came up many times. The rearrangement uses TRBV7-6 and TRBJ2-3; 8 nucleotides agree with TRBD2. J gave up 6 bases and V 2 bases, and 10 bases lay outside the gene matches. The CDR3 loop spans 16 amino acids. CDR1 and CDR2 (germline): SGHVS, FNYEAQ. This CDR3 is CASSLTSGLRGDTQYF. CDR3 bases: TGTGCCAGCAGCTTAACTAGCGGATTGCGCGGGGATACGCAGTATTTT.

The V gene is TRBV20-1, the J gene TRBJ2-3, with 9 bases identical to TRBD1. Germline V gene lookup returns CDR1 DFQATT and CDR2 SNEGSKA (reference sequence). V gave up 2 bases and J gave up 11 bases; unmatched junction bases: 2. This CDR3 has 11 residues. CDR3 amino acids: CSARRDRVQYF. DNA for the CDR3: TGCAGTGCTAGAAGGGACAGGGTGCAGTATTTT.

This clonotype was detected ten times or more. J is TRBJ2-1 and V is TRBV20-1; TRBD2 aligns across 11 bases. The junction had 6 bases not matched to a gene; V was cut back by 5 bases and J by 6 bases. The CDR3 runs 14 residues. Germline V CDR1 and CDR2: DFQATT, SNEGSKA (reference sequence). CDR3 sequence: CSAFSGGAGNEQFF. Written as DNA, the CDR3 is TGCAGTGCTTTTAGCGGGGGGGCAGGCAATGAGCAGTTCTTC.

This clonotype was detected many times. The chain has TRBV9 and TRBJ1-2; D gene uncertain. The CDR3 length is 14 residues. Deletions cut 4 bases from V and 0 bases from J, with 10 bases between. Germline V lookup: CDR1 SGDLS, CDR2 YYNGEE. CDR3 region: CASSPPYANYGYTF. The DNA of the CDR3 is TGTGCCAGCAGCCCACCTTACGCTAACTATGGCTACACCTTC. Full variable domain (remainder filled in from reference TRBV9 and TRBJ1-2): DSGVTQTPKHLITATGQRVTLRCSPRSGDLSVYWYQQSLDQGLQFLIQYYNGEERAKGNILERFSAQQFPDLHSELNLSSLELGDSALYFCASSPPYANYGYTFGSGTRLTVV.

This clonotype was counted ten times or more. The CDR3 sequence is CASTLRGQPFTEAFF. The CDR3 region has the DNA TGCGCCAGCACCTTACGAGGACAGCCTTTCACTGAAGCTTTCTTT. The chain has TRBV5-1 and TRBJ1-1; D is possibly TRBD1 (6 bases). The CDR3 consists of 15 residues. Deletions cut 6 bases from V and 4 bases from J, with 19 bases between. The germline V gene has CDR1 SGHRS and CDR2 YFSETQ. Based on the CDR3 plus reference TRBV5-1 and TRBJ1-1, the full variable domain is KAGVTQTPRYLIKTRGQQVTLSCSPISGHRSVSWYQQTPGQGLQFLFEYFSETQRNKGNFPGRFSGRQFSNSRSEMNVSTLELGDSALYLCASTLRGQPFTEAFFGQGTRLTVV.

This clonotype was counted ten times or more. This rearrangement joins TRBV12-3 or TRBV12-4 to TRBJ1-1; perhaps TRBD1 as D (5 bases). V lost 5 bases, J lost 6 bases, and 19 bases lay in between. The CDR3 is 15 residues long. CDR3 nucleotide sequence: TGTGCCAGCAGTCCTATGGGGCTAGGGGCGGCTGAAGCTTTCTTT. Translated: CASSPMGLGAAEAFF.

In its sample, this clonotype was seen many times. This chain uses TRBV29-1 with TRBJ2-5; 11 bases fit TRBD1. Germline V lookup: CDR1 SQVTM, CDR2 ANQGSEA. Losses at the gene ends were 7 bases for V and 5 bases for J; bases not matched to a gene: 6. The length of the CDR3 is 13 residues. The CDR3 bases are TGCAGCGGGGGACAGGGGGACAGGGAGACCCAGTACTTC. Protein: CSGGQGDRETQYF.

The table lists this clonotype with many counts. The CDR3 is CASSLPRESGGLNGYTF. CDR3 nucleotide sequence: TGTGCCAGCAGCTTACCAAGAGAATCAGGGGGCTTGAATGGCTACACCTTC. The V and J genes are TRBV7-3 and TRBJ1-2; 8 nucleotides align to TRBD1. The CDR3 runs to 17 residues. The ends lost 2 bases at V and 6 bases at J; junction bases unmatched: 14. Germline loops: CDR1 SGHTA, CDR2 FQGTGA.

This clonotype occurred many times. The chain has TRBV20-1 and TRBJ2-7; 15 nucleotides align to TRBD2. The V and J ends lost 5 bases and 5 bases, in that order; junction bases with no gene match: 10. CDR3 length: 16 amino acids. Germline CDR1 DFQATT, CDR2 SNEGSKA (reference sequence). The CDR3 DNA follows: TGCAGTGCTTTCGGACTAGCGGGAGGGTGGACGGACGAGCAGTACTTC. This sequence encodes CSAFGLAGGWTDEQYF.

This clonotype was seen more than once but under ten times. The J gene is TRBJ2-1, the V gene TRBV9, with TRBD2 matching over 8 bases. Germline CDR1 SGDLS, CDR2 YYNGEE. V was clipped by 2 bases and J by 6 bases; unmatched bases: 10. The CDR3 covers 16 residues. The CDR3 reads CASSVVAGTTVNEQFF. CDR3 bases: TGTGCCAGCAGCGTCGTAGCGGGGACGACTGTCAATGAGCAGTTCTTC.

In this sample, this clonotype turned up many times. The chain joins TRBV15 to TRBJ1-4, with D hard to call. This CDR3 is 13 amino acids long. Germline V gives CDR1 LNHNV, CDR2 YYDKDF (reference sequence). V was cut by 1 base and J by 8 bases, with 8 bases left in between. As DNA, the CDR3 is TGTGCCACCAGCAGAGGCGTGGGCGAAAAACTGTTTTTT. This sequence encodes CATSRGVGEKLFF.

This clonotype was seen at least ten times. The CDR3 DNA reads TGCGCCAGCAGCCCAAGACTAGCGGGGGGCCAAGAGACCCAGTACTTC. Translating gives CASSPRLAGGQETQYF. The V and J genes are TRBV5-1 and TRBJ2-5, with 13 nucleotides matching TRBD2. Germline CDR1 and CDR2: SGHRS and YFSETQ. The CDR3 is made up of 16 amino acids. V shed 4 bases and J 1 base; nucleotides not matched to a gene: 4.

In this sample, this clonotype turned up many times. The gene calls are TRBV18 and TRBJ1-1; D unclear. The V end was cut by 2 bases, the J end by 5 bases, with 18 bases between. Germline V lookup: CDR1 KGHSH, CDR2 LQKENI. The CDR3 extends over 16 amino acids. The CDR3 here is CASSPAGPIRRTEAFF. The CDR3 nucleotides read TGTGCCAGCTCACCAGCAGGACCCATTAGGAGAACTGAAGCTTTCTTT.

This clonotype was detected many times. This chain connects TRBV4-1 to TRBJ1-5, with 10 bases aligning to TRBD1. Germline CDR1 MGHRA, CDR2 YSYEKL. J was trimmed by 1 base and V by 3 bases; bases with no gene match: 6. The CDR3 runs to 17 residues. CDR3 sequence: CASSHDDRGPSNQPQHF. In DNA, the CDR3 is TGCGCCAGCAGCCATGATGACAGGGGGCCGAGCAATCAGCCCCAGCATTTT.